A single T cell receptor (beta chain) is shown here with its context. This entry comes from a study of OX40 agonist ivuxolimab in advanced cancers. Germline CDR1 reads KGHSH; CDR2 reads LQKENI. Deletions cut 2 bases from V and 0 bases from J, with 9 bases between. The CDR3 runs to 15 residues. This table comes from immunoSEQ multiplex PCR, and its TCRdb copy is limited to in-frame clones, with some not included. This table holds more than 60,000 clones, 80% to 85% found once. The chain couples TRBV18 to TRBJ2-3; D is unresolved. This TCR came from an adult with an advanced solid tumor such as melanoma, head and neck, liver or kidney cancer. The material was CD4+ or CD8+ T cells sorted from blood, obtained in a trial of the OX40 agonist ivuxolimab. DNA of the CDR3: TGTGCCAGCTCACCATTGTCCCCTAGCACAGATACGCAGTATTTT. It specifies CASSPLSPSTDTQYF.